What follows describes a single T cell receptor (beta chain). Its specificity is not known. This sample was taken from a study of blood T cells in healthy people across ages. Study-wide points: Since the PBMCs were unsorted, naive and antigen-experienced cells could not be conclusively compared. Relative to aged donors, long-lived donors carried more naive CD4+ cells and displayed higher diversity.

The V end was cut by 0 bases, the J end by 5 bases, with 12 bases between. CDR1 is SGHRS and CDR2 is YFSETQ in the germline V gene. This CDR3 spans 14 amino acids. The study drew donors from healthy Caucasian individuals in Russia aged roughly 6 to 90. With a J-beta primer mix and a sample-barcoded 5' primer, a second PCR ran about 7 to 12 cycles. Carrying 12 random nucleotides, a template-switch adaptor labeled each individual cDNA molecule. A single record per CDR3 protein comes from TCRdb applying MiXCR to the 5' RACE reads. The sample contains around 1.5 million distinct CDR3 sequences, around 35% of which appear only once.

This rearrangement joins TRBV5-1 to TRBJ2-7, with D perhaps TRBD2 (6 bases). The sequencing sample was made of blood. The clonotype was recovered from a woman aged 25 to 39 in good health. This chain's CDR3 is CASSLVSGVNEQYF. Here the CDR3 DNA reads TGCGCCAGCAGCTTGGTTAGCGGCGTCAACGAGCAGTACTTC.